Sequencing of this TCR beta chain was carried out in a study of beta chain features in type 1 diabetes. Broader study findings: Type 1 diabetes patients showed a moderate but significant shortening of TCRB CDR3s in all four CD4+ subsets.

The germline V gene encodes CDR1 SGDLS and CDR2 YYNGEE. The CDR3 has 15 residues. V dropped 0 bases and J dropped 5 bases, with 11 bases sitting between them. The whole isolated RNA underwent reverse transcription, so sequencing captured expressed TCRB transcripts. Sequencing was performed with immunoSEQ multiplex PCR; in TCRdb, only in-frame clones are kept and a portion is missing. The repertoire holds 310,000 or so clones, with 7% to 10% as singletons. Of note for this clone: Antigen specificity is unknown.

J is TRBJ1-4 and V is TRBV9; no clear D gene. Sequenced input: central memory CD4+ T cells from blood. The clonotype comes from a man younger than 40 with type 1 diabetes. Here the CDR3 reads CASSVAGRSNEKLFF. In DNA form, the CDR3 reads TGTGCCAGCAGCGTAGCGGGCAGGTCGAATGAAAAACTGTTTTTT.